The T cell receptor beta chain under discussion was sequenced for a study of cytomegalovirus exposure and HLA in healthy donors. Study-level points and caveats: Beyond CMV serostatus, there was no information to go on about immune exposure.

Looked up from germline, CDR1 is MNHEY and CDR2 is SVGAGI. The CDR3 has 13 amino acids. V gave up 8 bases and J gave up 5 bases; unmatched junction bases: 5. To note about this clone: Antigen unknown.

With 60 Vbeta and 13 Jbeta primers, the PCR was carried out. As originally analysed: An analysis performed later counted about 80 million unique TCR beta chains (approximately 11 million of them shared). Some clones are missing from TCRdb's copy, which holds only in-frame ones; the method was immunoSEQ multiplex PCR. Clone size and the V and J calls come from that table; the DNA yielded D and trimming. In the table there are some 150,000 clones, roughly 79% of which are singletons. This receptor was obtained from a woman between 40 and 50 years old in good health and CMV-seronegative. The rearrangement joins TRBV6-5 to TRBJ1-1; 10 bases map to TRBD1. The sample taken for sequencing was PBMCs. In DNA form, the CDR3 reads TGTGCCAGCGGGGACAGGGGTCGTACTGAAGCTTTCTTT. Its protein is CASGDRGRTEAFF.